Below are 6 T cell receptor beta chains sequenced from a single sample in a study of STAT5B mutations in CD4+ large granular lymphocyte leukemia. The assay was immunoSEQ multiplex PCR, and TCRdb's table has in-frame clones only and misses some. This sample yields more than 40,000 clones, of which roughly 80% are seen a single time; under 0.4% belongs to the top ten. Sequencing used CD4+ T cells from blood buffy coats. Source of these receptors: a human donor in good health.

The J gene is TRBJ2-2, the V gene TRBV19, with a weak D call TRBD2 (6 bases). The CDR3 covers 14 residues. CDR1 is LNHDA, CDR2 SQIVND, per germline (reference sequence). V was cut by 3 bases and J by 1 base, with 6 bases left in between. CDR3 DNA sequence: TGTGCCAGTAGTATGGAGGGGAACACCGGGGAGCTGTTTTTT. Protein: CASSMEGNTGELFF. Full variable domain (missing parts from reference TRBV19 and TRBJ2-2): DGGITQSPKYLFRKEGQNVTLSCEQNLNHDAMYWYRQDPGQGLRLIYYSQIVNDFQKGDIAEGYSVSREKKESFPLTVTSAQKNPTAFYLCASSMEGNTGELFFGEGSRLTVL.

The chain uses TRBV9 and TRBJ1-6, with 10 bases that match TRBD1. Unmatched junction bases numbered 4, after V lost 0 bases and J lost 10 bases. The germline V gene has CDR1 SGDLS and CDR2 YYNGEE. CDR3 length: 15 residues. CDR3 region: CASSVDGTGDSPLHF. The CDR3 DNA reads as TGTGCCAGCAGCGTAGACGGGACAGGGGACTCACCCCTCCACTTT.

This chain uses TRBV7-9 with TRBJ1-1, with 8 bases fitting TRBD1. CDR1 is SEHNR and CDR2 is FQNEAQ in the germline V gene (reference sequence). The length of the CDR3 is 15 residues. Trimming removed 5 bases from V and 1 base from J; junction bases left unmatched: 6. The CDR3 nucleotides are TGTGCCAGCAGCCTAAGAACAGGGGGGAACACTGAAGCTTTCTTT. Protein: CASSLRTGGNTEAFF. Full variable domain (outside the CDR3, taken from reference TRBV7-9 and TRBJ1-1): DTGVSQNPRHKITKRGQNVTFRCDPISEHNRLYWYRQTLGQGPEFLTYFQNEAQLEKSRLLSDRFSAERPKGSFSTLEIQRTEQGDSAMYLCASSLRTGGNTEAFFGQGTRLTVV.

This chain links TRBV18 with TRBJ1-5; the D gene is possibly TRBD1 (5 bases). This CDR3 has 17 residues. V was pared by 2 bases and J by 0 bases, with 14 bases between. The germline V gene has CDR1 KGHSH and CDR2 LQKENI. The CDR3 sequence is CASSPMGLFNSNQPQHF. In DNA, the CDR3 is TGTGCCAGCTCACCAATGGGGCTTTTCAATAGCAATCAGCCCCAGCATTTT. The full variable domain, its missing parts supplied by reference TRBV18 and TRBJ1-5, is NAGVMQNPRHLVRRRGQEARLRCSPMKGHSHVYWYRQLPEEGLKFMVYLQKENIIDESGMPKERFSAEFPKEGPSILRIQQVVRGDSAAYFCASSPMGLFNSNQPQHFGDGTRLSIL.

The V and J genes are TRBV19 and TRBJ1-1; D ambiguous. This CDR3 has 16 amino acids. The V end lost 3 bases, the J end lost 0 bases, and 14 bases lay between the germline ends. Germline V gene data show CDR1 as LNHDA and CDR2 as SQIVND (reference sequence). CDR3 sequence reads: CASSIKMGTMNTEAFF. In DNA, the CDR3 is TGTGCCAGTAGTATCAAAATGGGAACCATGAACACTGAAGCTTTCTTT.

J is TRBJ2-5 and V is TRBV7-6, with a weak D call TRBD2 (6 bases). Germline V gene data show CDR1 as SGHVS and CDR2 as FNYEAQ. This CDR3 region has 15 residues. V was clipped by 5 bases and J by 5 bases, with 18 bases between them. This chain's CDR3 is CASSPRPGGMETQYF. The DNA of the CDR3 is TGTGCCAGCAGCCCTCGACCTGGGGGGATGGAGACCCAGTACTTC.